A selection of T cell receptor beta chains follows, all from one sample in a study of long-term antiretroviral therapy in people with HIV. TCRdb keeps only in-frame clones here, not all; method: immunoSEQ multiplex PCR. The sample lists about 25,000 clones, approximately 86% occurring once. This material consisted of unsorted PBMCs, taken 1.2 years after starting antiretroviral therapy. Receptors were obtained from a man aged 45-65 years with HIV. The CDR3 runs from the conserved cysteine through the conserved F or W. The D gene is left open where the match is weak. The size of a clone is reported for some rows only, either as once, few or many, or as a class for expanded clones.

>TRBJ2-1|TRBV6-4|14|-|TRBD2
CASSLAGGDNEQFF
TGTGCCAGCAGCCTAGCGGGGGGAGACAATGAGCAGTTCTTC
>TRBJ1-1|TRBV10-3|13|-|-
CAISTGLNTEAFF
TGTGCCATCAGTACGGGGCTGAACACTGAAGCTTTCTTT
>TRBJ1-1|TRBV7-9|13|-|-
CASRWGLNTEAFF
TGTGCCAGCCGGTGGGGGTTGAACACTGAAGCTTTCTTT
>TRBJ2-3|TRBV4-3|14|-|TRBD2
CASSLARGADTQYF
TGCGCCAGCAGCCTGGCTCGGGGGGCAGATACGCAGTATTTT
>TRBJ2-7|TRBV28|13|once|-
CASRPRGRYEQYF
TGTGCCAGCAGGCCGCGGGGCCGCTACGAGCAGTACTTC
>TRBJ1-1|TRBV27|15|-|TRBD1
CASSFLGTGAREAFF
TGTGCCAGCAGTTTTTTGGGGACAGGGGCCCGCGAAGCTTTCTTT
>TRBJ2-3|TRBV9|15|-|-
CASSVGNGVADTQYF
TGTGCCAGCAGCGTAGGCAACGGGGTGGCAGATACGCAGTATTTT
>TRBJ2-3|TRBV29-1|13|-|TRBD1
CSASGGPTDTQYF
TGCAGCGCTTCAGGGGGCCCCACAGATACGCAGTATTTT
>TRBJ1-5|TRBV4-1|14|-|-
CASSQEGTGQPQHF
TGCGCCAGCAGCCAAGAGGGGACTGGCCAGCCCCAGCATTTT
>TRBJ1-1|TRBV19|15|-|-
CASSILSGALTEAFF
TGTGCCAGTAGTATATTATCAGGGGCGCTCACTGAAGCTTTCTTT
>TRBJ2-7|TRBV19|14|-|-
CASSTDQGTYEQYF
TGTGCCAGTAGTACCGACCAGGGGACCTACGAGCAGTACTTC
>TRBJ1-3|TRBV19|14|-|-
CASSMTGSGNTIYF
TGTGCCAGTAGTATGACAGGCTCTGGAAACACCATATATTTT
>TRBJ1-1|TRBV5-6|15|-|TRBD1
CASSFRGLVNTEAFF
TGTGCCAGCAGCTTCAGGGGGCTGGTGAACACTGAAGCTTTCTTT
>TRBJ1-2|TRBV28|14|-|-
CASRKDRQNYGYTF
TGTGCCAGCAGAAAGGACAGACAAAACTATGGCTACACCTTC
>TRBJ2-6|TRBV5-1|17|-|TRBD2
CASSFRGEISGANVLTF
TGCGCCAGCAGCTTTCGGGGGGAGATCTCTGGGGCCAACGTCCTGACTTTC
>TRBJ2-7|TRBV5-6|15|-|TRBD2
CASRGLGSTWGEQYF
TGTGCCAGCAGGGGACTAGGGTCGACGTGGGGCGAGCAGTACTTC
>TRBJ2-1|TRBV4-3|15|-|-
CASSQEWVTYNEQFF
TGCGCCAGCAGCCAAGAATGGGTTACTTACAATGAGCAGTTCTTC